The clone carrying this T cell receptor beta chain was seen once. Its antigen is still unknown. Trimming at V came to 3 bases and at J to 5 bases, leaving 4 bases not matched to a gene. The CDR3 contains 14 residues. From germline, CDR1 is LNHNV and CDR2 YYDKDF (reference sequence). RNA transcripts were the template for amplifying TCR beta CDR3 regions. The TCR CDR3 was amplified in a first-round RT-PCR using the HTBI primer set. One entry per CDR3 protein results from TCRdb running MiXCR on the multiplex PCR reads. The table includes approximately 640,000 distinct CDR3 sequences, roughly 45% detected once. This entry is derived from a study of T cells in Graves' hyperthyroidism and ophthalmopathy. Diagnostic decisions used clinical symptoms, serum thyroxine and TRAb, thyroid ultrasound and orbital computed tomography. Study observations and caveats: Ophthalmopathy stood apart from stable hyperthyroidism in a 13 V-J model. With a median lead of 6.5 months before onset, the model predicted ophthalmopathy.

What was sequenced was peripheral blood or thyroid tissue (not recorded which). The sequence derives from an adult man with Graves' disease, either hyperthyroidism or ophthalmopathy (not recorded which). The V and J genes are TRBV15 and TRBJ2-5, with 9 nucleotides matching TRBD1. CDR3: CATSRTGGDETQYF. In nucleotides, the CDR3 is TGTGCCACCAGCAGGACAGGGGGGGATGAGACCCAGTACTTC.